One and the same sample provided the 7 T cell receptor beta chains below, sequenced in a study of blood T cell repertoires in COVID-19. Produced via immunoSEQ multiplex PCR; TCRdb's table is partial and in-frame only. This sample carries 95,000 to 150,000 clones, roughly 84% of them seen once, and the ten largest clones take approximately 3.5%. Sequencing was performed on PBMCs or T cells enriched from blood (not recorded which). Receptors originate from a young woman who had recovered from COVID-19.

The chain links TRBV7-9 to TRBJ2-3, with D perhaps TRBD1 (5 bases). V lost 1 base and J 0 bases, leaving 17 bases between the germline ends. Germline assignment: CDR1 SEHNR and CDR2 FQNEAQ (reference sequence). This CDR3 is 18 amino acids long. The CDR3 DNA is TGTGCCAGCAGCTTAGAAGGGGATTGGCGAAGGAGCACAGATACGCAGTATTTT. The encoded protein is CASSLEGDWRRSTDTQYF.

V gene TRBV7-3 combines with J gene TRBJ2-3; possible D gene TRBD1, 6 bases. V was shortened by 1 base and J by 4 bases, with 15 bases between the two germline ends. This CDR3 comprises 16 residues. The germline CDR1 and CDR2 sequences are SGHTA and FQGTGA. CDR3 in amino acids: CASSLIGQIEADTQYF. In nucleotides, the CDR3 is TGTGCCAGCAGCTTAATTGGACAGATAGAAGCAGATACGCAGTATTTT. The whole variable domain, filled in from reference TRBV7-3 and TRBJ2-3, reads GAGVSQTPSNKVTEKGKYVELRCDPISGHTALYWYRQSLGQGPEFLIYFQGTGAADDSGLPNDRFFAVRPEGSVSTLKIQRTERGDSAVYLCASSLIGQIEADTQYFGPGTRLTVL.

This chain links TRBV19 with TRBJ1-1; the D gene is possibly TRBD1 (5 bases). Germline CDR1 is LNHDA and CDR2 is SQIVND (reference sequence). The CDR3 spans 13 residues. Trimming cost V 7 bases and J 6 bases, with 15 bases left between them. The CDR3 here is CASKDGGRPEAFF. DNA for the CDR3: TGTGCCAGTAAAGACGGGGGAAGGCCTGAAGCTTTCTTT.

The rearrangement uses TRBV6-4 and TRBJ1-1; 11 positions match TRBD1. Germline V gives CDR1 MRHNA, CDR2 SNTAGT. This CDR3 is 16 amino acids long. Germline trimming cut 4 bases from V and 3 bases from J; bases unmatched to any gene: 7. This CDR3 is CASSAPTGQGDTEAFF. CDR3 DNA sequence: TGTGCCAGCAGTGCCCCGACGGGACAGGGGGACACTGAAGCTTTCTTT.

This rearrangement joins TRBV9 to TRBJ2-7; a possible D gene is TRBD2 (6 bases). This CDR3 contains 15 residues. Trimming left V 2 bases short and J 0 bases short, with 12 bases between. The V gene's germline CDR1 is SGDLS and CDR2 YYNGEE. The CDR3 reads CASSVGGESSYEQYF. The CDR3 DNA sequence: TGTGCCAGCAGCGTTGGCGGGGAAAGCTCCTACGAGCAGTACTTC.

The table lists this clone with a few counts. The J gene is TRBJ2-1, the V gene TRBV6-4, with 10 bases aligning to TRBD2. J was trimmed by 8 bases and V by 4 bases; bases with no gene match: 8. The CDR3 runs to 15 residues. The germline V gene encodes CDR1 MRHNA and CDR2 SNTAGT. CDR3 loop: CASSVLAGDTHEQFF. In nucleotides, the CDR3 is TGTGCCAGCAGTGTTCTAGCGGGAGACACACATGAGCAGTTCTTC.

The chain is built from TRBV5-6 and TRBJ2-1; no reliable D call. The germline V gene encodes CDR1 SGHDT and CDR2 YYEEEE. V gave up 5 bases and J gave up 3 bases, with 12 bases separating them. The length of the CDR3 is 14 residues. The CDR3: CASRVYRGYNEQFF. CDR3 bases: TGTGCCAGCAGAGTCTACCGAGGCTACAATGAGCAGTTCTTC. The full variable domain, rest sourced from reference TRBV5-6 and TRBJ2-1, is DAGVTQSPTHLIKTRGQQVTLRCSPKSGHDTVSWYQQALGQGPQFIFQYYEEEERQRGNFPDRFSGHQFPNYSSELNVNALLLGDSALYLCASRVYRGYNEQFFGPGTRLTVL.